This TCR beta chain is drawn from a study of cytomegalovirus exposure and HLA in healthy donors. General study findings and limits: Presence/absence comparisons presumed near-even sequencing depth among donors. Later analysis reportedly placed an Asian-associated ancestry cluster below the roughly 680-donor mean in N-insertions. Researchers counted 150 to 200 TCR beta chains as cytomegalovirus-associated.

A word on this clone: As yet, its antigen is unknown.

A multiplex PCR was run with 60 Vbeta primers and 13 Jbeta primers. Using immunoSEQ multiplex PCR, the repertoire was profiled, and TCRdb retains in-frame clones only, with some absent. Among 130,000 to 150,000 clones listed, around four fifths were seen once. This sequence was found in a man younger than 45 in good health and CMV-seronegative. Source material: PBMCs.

Here the CDR3 reads CASSTPGLANTGELFF. DNA of the CDR3: TGTGCCAGTAGTACCCCGGGACTAGCGAACACCGGGGAGCTGTTTTTT. The rearrangement links TRBV19 to TRBJ2-2; 8 positions agree with TRBD2. Germline CDR1 reads LNHDA; CDR2 reads SQIVND (reference sequence). CDR3 length: 16 residues. Unmatched junction bases numbered 4, after V lost 4 bases and J lost 0 bases.